The source of this TCR beta chain is a study of cytomegalovirus exposure and HLA in healthy donors. The assay was immunoSEQ multiplex PCR, and TCRdb's table has in-frame clones only and misses some. The sample consists of 50,000 to 65,000 clones, about 92% of them appearing once. CDR1 and CDR2 (germline): MNHEY, SVGAGI. The CDR3 has 15 amino acids. After removal of 5 bases from V and 1 base from J, the junction contained 4 bases not matched to a gene. Notes on this clone: As yet, its antigen is unknown.

Overall study results and limits: Reportedly, cytomegalovirus status was diagnosed with high sensitivity and specificity. The finding came from a later analysis; first-cohort TCR clusters tended to co-occur in the 95 to 150 validation repertoires. The listing of 150 to 200 TCR beta chains classed them as cytomegalovirus-associated.

V is TRBV6-5 and J is TRBJ1-1, with 10 bases fitting TRBD1. The clonotype comes from a woman aged 18 to 35 in good health and CMV-seropositive. The sample taken for sequencing was PBMCs. CDR3 sequence reads: CASSPRDRGNTEAFF. The CDR3 bases are TGTGCCAGCAGTCCTCGGGACAGGGGGAACACTGAAGCTTTCTTT.